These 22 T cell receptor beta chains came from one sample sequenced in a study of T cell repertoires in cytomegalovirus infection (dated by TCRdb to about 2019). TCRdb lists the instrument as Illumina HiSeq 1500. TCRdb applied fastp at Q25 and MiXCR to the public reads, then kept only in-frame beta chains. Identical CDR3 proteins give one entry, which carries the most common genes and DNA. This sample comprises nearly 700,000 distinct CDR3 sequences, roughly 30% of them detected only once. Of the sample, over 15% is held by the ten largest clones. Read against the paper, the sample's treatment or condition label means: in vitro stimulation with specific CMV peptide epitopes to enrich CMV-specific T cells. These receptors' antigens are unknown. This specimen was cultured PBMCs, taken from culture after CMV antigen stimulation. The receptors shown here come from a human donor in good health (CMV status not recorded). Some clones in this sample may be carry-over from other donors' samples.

The CDR3 sequence: CASSYVDRTDTQYF. For the CDR3, the DNA is TGTGCCAGCAGTTACGTCGATCGCACAGATACGCAGTATTTT. The chain combines TRBV6-2 or TRBV6-3 with TRBJ2-3; D call uncertain. Trimming took 2 bases from V and 1 from J, leaving 7 bases between them. The CDR3 extends over 14 amino acids. Germline-derived CDR1 and CDR2 are MNHEY and SVGEGT.

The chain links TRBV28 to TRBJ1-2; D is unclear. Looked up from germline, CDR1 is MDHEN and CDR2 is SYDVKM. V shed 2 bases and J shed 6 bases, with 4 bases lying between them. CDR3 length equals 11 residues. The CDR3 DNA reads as TGTGCCAGCAGTTTAGAAGATGGCTACACCTTC. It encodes CASSLEDGYTF.

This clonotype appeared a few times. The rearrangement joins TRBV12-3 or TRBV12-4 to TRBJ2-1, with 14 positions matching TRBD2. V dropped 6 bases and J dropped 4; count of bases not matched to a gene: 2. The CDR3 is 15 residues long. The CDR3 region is CASRGTSGSYNEQFF. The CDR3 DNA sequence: TGTGCCAGCAGGGGGACTAGCGGGAGTTACAATGAGCAGTTCTTC.

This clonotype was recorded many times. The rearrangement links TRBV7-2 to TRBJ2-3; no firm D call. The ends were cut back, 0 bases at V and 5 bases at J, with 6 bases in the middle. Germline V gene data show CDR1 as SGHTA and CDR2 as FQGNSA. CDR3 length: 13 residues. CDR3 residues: CASSLAPQDTQYF. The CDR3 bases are TGTGCCAGCAGCTTAGCGCCGCAAGATACGCAGTATTTT.

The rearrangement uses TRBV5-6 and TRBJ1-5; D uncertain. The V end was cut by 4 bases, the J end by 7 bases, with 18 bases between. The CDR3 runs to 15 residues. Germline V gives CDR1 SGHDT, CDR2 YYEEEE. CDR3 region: CASSLSTQPRQPQHF. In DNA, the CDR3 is TGTGCCAGCAGCCTAAGTACCCAGCCGCGGCAGCCCCAGCATTTT.

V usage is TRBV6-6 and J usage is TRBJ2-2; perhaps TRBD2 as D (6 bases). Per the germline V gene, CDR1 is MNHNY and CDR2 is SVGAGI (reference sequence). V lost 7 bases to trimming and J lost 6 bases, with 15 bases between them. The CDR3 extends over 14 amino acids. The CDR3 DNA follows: TGTGCCAGCACTCCTAGAGCGGGCCCCGGGGAGCTGTTTTTT. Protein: CASTPRAGPGELFF.

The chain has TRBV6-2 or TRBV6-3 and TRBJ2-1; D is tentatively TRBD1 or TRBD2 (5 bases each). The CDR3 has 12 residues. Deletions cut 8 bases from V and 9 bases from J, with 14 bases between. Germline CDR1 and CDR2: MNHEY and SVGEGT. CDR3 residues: CASSPRGREQFF. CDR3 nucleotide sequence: TGTGCCAGCTCCCCCCGGGGCCGTGAGCAGTTCTTC.

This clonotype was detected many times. The CDR3 nucleotides are TGTGCCAGCAGCCGGACAGTCGGAAACACCATATATTTT. Translating it yields CASSRTVGNTIYF. This sequence joins TRBV7-6 and TRBJ1-3, with D perhaps matching TRBD1 (6 bases). The germline gives CDR1 SGHVS, CDR2 FNYEAQ. V was trimmed by 5 bases and J by 4 bases, leaving 9 bases between them. CDR3 size: 13 residues.

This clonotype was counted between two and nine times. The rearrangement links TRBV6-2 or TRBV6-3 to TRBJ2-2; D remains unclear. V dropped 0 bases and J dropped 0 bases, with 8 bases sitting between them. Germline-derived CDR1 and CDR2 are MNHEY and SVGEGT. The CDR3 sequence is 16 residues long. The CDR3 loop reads CASSYSMTANTGELFF. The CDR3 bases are TGTGCCAGCAGTTACTCGATGACGGCGAACACCGGGGAGCTGTTTTTT.

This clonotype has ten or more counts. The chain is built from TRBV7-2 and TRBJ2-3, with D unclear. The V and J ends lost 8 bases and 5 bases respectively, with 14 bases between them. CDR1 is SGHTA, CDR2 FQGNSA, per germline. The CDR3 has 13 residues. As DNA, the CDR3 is TGTGCCAGCTCAATAGGGTATGGAGATACGCAGTATTTT. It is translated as CASSIGYGDTQYF.

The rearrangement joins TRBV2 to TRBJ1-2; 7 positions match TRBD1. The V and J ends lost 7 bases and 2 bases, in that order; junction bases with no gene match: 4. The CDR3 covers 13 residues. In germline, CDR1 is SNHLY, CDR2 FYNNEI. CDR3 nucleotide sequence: TGTGCCAGCATAGGGACAGCCAACTATGGCTACACCTTC. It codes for CASIGTANYGYTF.

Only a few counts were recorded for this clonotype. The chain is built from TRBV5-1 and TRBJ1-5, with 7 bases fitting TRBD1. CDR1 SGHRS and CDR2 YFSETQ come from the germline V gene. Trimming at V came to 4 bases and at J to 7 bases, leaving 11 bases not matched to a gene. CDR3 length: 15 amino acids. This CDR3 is CASSVNTGEGQPQHF. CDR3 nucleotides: TGCGCCAGCAGCGTCAATACAGGGGAAGGCCAGCCCCAGCATTTT.

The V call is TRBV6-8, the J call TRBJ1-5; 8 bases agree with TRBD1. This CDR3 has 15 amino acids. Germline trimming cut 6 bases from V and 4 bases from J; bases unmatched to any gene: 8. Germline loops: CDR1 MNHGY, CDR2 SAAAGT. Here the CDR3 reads CASRPDRGWNQPQHF. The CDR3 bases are TGTGCCAGCAGGCCAGACAGGGGTTGGAATCAGCCCCAGCATTTT.

The DNA of the CDR3 is TGTGCCAGCGGCAGAACCGATCAGCCCCAGCATTTT. Amino acid sequence: CASGRTDQPQHF. The genes are TRBV7-9 and TRBJ1-5; no firm D call. The CDR3 runs 12 residues. CDR1 is SEHNR, CDR2 FQNEAQ, per germline (reference sequence). Trimming took off 8 bases at V and 5 bases at J, with 10 bases between the two ends.

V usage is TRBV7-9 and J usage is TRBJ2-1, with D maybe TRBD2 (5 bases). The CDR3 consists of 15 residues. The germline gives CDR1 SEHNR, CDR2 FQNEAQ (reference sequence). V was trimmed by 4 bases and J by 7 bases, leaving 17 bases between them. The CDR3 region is CASSSRPLLVNEQFF. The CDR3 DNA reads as TGTGCCAGCAGCTCCCGACCCCTACTAGTGAATGAGCAGTTCTTC.

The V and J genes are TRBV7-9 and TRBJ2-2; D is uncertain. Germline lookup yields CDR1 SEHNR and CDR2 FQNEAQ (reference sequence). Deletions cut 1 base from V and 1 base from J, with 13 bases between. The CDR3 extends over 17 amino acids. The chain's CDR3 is CASSLDGLAENTGELFF. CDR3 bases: TGTGCCAGCAGCTTAGACGGGTTAGCTGAGAACACCGGGGAGCTGTTTTTT.

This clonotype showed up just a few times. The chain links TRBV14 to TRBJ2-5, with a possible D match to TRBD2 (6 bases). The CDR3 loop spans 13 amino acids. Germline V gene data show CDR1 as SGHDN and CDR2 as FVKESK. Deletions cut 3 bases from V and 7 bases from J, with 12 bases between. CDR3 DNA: TGTGCCAGCAGCCACACTAGCCACGGGACCCAGTACTTC. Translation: CASSHTSHGTQYF. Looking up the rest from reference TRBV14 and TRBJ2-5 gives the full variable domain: EAGVTQFPSHSVIEKGQTVTLRCDPISGHDNLYWYRRVMGKEIKFLLHFVKESKQDESGMPNNRFLAERTGGTYSTLKVQPAELEDSGVYFCASSHTSHGTQYFGPGTRLLVL.

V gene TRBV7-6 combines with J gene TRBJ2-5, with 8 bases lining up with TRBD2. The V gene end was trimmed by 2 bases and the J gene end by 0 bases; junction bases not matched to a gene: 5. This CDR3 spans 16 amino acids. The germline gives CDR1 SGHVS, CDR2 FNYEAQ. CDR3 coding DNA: TGTGCCAGCAGCTTAAGGCGGGGGGCATACCAAGAGACCCAGTACTTC. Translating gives CASSLRRGAYQETQYF.

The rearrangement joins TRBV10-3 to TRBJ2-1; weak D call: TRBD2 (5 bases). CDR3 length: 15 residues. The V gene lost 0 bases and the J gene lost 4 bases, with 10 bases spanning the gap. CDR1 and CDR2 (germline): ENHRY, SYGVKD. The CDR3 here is CAISESTRAYNEQFF. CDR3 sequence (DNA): TGTGCCATCAGTGAGTCGACGCGGGCATACAATGAGCAGTTCTTC.

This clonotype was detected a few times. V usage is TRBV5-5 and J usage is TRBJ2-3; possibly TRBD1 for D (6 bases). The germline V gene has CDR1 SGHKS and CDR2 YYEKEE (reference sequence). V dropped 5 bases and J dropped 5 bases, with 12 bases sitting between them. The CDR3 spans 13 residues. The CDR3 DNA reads TGTGCCAGCAGACCAACAGGGAGAGATACGCAGTATTTT. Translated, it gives CASRPTGRDTQYF.

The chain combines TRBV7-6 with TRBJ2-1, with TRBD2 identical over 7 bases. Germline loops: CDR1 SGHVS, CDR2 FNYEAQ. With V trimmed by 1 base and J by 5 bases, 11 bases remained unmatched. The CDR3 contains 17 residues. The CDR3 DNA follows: TGTGCCAGCAGCTTAGTGGCAGGGAGGGCCTTTAACAATGAGCAGTTCTTC. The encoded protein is CASSLVAGRAFNNEQFF.

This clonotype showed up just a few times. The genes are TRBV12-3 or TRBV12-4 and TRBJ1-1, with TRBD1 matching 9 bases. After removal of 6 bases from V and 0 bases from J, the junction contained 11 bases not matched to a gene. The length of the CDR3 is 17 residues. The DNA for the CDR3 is TGTGCCAGCAGCACACCGGACAGGGGAGACATGAACACTGAAGCTTTCTTT. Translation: CASSTPDRGDMNTEAFF.